This T cell receptor beta chain was captured in a study of cytomegalovirus exposure and HLA in healthy donors. Researchers ran the PCR with 60 Vbeta and 13 Jbeta primers. The table came from immunoSEQ multiplex PCR; TCRdb's copy has only in-frame clones and leaves some out. The table lists around 190,000 clones, roughly 85% of them singletons. Per germline, CDR1 MNHNS and CDR2 SASEGT. This CDR3 is 14 amino acids long. Germline trimming cut 6 bases from V and 6 bases from J; bases unmatched to any gene: 8. The chain is built from TRBV6-1 and TRBJ2-7; 10 bases line up with TRBD2. Sequencing used PBMCs. This receptor was taken from a woman aged 40 to 50 in good health and CMV-seronegative. CDR3 sequence: CASRRRSGRGEQYF. CDR3 bases: TGTGCCAGCAGGCGACGGAGCGGGAGGGGCGAGCAGTACTTC.